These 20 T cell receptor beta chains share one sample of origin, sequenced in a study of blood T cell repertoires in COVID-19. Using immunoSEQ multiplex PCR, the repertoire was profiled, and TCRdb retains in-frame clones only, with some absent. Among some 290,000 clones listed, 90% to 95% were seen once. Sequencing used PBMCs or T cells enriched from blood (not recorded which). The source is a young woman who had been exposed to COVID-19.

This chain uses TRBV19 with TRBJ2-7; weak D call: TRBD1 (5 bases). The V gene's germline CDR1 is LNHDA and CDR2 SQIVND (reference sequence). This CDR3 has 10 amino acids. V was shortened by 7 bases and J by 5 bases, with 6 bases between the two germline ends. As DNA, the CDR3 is TGTGCCAGTAAAGGGGACGAGCAGTACTTC. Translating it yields CASKGDEQYF.

The CDR3 protein is CASSVRTGNEQYF. The CDR3 DNA follows: TGTGCCAGCAGCGTAAGGACAGGGAACGAGCAGTACTTC. The V gene is TRBV7-7, the J gene TRBJ2-7; 8 nucleotides match TRBD1. V lost 5 bases and J lost 5; bases outside the gene matches: 5. This CDR3 comprises 13 residues. Germline V CDR1 and CDR2: SSHAT, FNYEAQ (reference sequence). Full variable domain (missing parts from reference TRBV7-7 and TRBJ2-7): GAGVSQSPRYKVTKRGQDVTLRCDPISSHATLYWYQQALGQGPEFLTYFNYEAQPDKSGLPSDRFSAERPEGSISTLTIQRTEQRDSAMYRCASSVRTGNEQYFGPGTRLTVT.

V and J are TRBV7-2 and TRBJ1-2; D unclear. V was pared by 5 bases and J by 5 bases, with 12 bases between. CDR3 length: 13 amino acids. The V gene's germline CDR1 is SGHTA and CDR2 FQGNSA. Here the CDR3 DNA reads TGTGCCAGCAGCCCCGCAGAGGGTTATGGCTACACCTTC. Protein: CASSPAEGYGYTF.

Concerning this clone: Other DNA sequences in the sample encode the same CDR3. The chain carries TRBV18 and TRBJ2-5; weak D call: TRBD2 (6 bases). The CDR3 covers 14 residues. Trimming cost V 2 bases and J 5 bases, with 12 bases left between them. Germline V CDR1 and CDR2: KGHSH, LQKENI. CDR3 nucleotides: TGTGCCAGCTCACCAGGGACTTTACGTGAGACCCAGTACTTC. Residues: CASSPGTLRETQYF.

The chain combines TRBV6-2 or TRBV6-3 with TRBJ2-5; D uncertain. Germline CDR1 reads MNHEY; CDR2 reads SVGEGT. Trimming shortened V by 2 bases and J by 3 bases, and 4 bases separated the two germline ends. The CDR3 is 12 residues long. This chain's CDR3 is CASSYGKETQYF. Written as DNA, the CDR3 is TGTGCCAGCAGTTACGGCAAAGAGACCCAGTACTTC.

This chain's CDR3 is CASSLAVHSSGGASDTQYF. The DNA of the CDR3 is TGTGCCAGCAGCTTAGCTGTCCACTCTAGCGGGGGGGCCTCAGATACGCAGTATTTT. This sequence joins TRBV7-6 and TRBJ2-3; TRBD2 aligns across 12 bases. CDR3 length: 19 amino acids. Germline CDR1 reads SGHVS; CDR2 reads FNYEAQ. The V and J ends lost 0 bases and 4 bases, in that order; junction bases with no gene match: 11.

The CDR3 region is CAISDQKSTALNYEQYF. DNA for the CDR3: TGTGCCATCAGTGACCAGAAAAGTACAGCCCTAAACTACGAGCAGTACTTC. This chain links TRBV10-3 with TRBJ2-7; no firm D call. CDR1 is ENHRY and CDR2 is SYGVKD in the germline V gene. The germline V and J ends were trimmed by 3 bases and 3 bases, with 21 bases remaining between them. This CDR3 is 17 amino acids long.

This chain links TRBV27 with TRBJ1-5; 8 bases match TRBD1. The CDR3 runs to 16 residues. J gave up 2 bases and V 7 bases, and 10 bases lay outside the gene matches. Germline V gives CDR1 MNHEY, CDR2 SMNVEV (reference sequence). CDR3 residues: CASKPPGTGGNQPQHF. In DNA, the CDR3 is TGTGCCAGCAAACCCCCCGGGACAGGAGGCAATCAGCCCCAGCATTTT.

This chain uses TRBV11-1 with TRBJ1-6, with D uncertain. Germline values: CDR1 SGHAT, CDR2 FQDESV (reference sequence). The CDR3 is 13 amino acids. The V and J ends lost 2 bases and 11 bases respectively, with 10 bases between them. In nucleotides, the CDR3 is TGTGCCAGCAGCTTAAGACACGAAACACCCCTCCACTTT. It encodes CASSLRHETPLHF.

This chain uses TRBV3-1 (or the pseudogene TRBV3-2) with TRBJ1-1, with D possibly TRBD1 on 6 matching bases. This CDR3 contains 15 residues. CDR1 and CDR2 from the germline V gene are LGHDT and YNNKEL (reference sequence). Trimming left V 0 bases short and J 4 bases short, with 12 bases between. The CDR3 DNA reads TGTGCCAGCAGCCAAGAACAGGGTACGGTCACTGAAGCTTTCTTT. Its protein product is CASSQEQGTVTEAFF.

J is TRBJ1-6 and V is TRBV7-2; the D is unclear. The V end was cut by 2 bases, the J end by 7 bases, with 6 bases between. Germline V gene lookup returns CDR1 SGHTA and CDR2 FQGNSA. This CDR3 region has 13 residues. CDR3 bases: TGTGCCAGCAGCTTACGCCAGAATTCACCCCTCCACTTT. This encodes CASSLRQNSPLHF.

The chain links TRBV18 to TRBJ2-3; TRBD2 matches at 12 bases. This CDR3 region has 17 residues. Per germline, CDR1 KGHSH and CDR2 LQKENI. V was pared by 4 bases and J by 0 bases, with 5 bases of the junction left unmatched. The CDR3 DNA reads TGTGCCAGCTCACGCGGACTAGCGGGGATTAGCACAGATACGCAGTATTTT. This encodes CASSRGLAGISTDTQYF.

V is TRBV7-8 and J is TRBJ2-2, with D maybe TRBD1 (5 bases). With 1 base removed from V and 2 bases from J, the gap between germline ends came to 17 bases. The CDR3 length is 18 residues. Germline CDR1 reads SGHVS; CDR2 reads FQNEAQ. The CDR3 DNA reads TGTGCCAGCAGCTTAGAGCTCGAGAGACAGAGTAACACCGGGGAGCTGTTTTTT. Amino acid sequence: CASSLELERQSNTGELFF.

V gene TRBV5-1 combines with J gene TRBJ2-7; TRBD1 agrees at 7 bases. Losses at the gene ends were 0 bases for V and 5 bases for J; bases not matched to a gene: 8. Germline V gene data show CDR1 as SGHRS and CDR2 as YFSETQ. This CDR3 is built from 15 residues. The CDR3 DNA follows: TGCGCCAGCAGCTTGGTGGATAGGGGGCACCACGAGCAGTACTTC. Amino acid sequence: CASSLVDRGHHEQYF.

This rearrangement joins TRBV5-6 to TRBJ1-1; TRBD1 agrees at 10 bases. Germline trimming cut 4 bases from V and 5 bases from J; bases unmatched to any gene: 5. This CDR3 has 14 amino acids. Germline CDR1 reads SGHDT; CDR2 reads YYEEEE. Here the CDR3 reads CASSPDRGLTEAFF. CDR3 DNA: TGTGCCAGCAGCCCTGACAGGGGGCTAACTGAAGCTTTCTTT.

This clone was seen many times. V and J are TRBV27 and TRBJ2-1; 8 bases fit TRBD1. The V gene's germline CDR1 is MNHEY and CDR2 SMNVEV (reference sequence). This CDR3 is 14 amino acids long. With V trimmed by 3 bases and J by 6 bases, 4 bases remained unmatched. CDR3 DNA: TGTGCCAGCAGTTTCGGACAGGGTTTCAATGAGCAGTTCTTC. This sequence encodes CASSFGQGFNEQFF.

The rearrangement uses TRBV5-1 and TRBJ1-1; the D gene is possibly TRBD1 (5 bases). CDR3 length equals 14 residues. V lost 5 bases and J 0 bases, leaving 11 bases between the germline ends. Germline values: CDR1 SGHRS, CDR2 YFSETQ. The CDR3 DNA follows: TGCGCCAGCAGGGCCGGGACTATGAACACTGAAGCTTTCTTT. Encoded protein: CASRAGTMNTEAFF.

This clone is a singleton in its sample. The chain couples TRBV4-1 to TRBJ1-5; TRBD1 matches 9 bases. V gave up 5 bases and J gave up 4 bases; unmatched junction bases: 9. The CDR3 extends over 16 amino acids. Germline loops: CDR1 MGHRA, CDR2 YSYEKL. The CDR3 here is CASSASGQGSNQPQHF. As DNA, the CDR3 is TGCGCCAGCAGCGCTTCGGGACAGGGTTCAAATCAGCCCCAGCATTTT.

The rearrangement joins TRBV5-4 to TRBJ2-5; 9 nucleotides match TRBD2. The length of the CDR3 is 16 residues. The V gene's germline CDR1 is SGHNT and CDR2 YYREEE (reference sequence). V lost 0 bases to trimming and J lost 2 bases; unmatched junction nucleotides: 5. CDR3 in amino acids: CASSLGASGVQETQYF. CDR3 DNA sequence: TGTGCCAGCAGCTTGGGGGCTAGCGGGGTACAAGAGACCCAGTACTTC.

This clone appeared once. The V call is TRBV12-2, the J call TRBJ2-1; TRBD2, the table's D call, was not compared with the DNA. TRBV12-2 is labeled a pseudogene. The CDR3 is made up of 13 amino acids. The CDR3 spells CASRFILAGEQFF. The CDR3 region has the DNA TGTGCAAGTCGCTTTATCCTAGCAGGTGAGCAGTTCTTC.